The 25 T cell receptor beta chains below all came from one sample that was sequenced in a study of T cells after yellow fever vaccination. TCRdb re-derived calls from the 5' RACE reads in MiXCR, one entry per CDR3 protein. In the table there are approximately 70,000 distinct CDR3 sequences, more than 6.5% of which are singletons. Here the sequenced sample was CD8+ T cells sorted from PBMCs, taken roughly seven weeks after the first yellow fever vaccination. The receptors come from a man younger than 35 who received the YFV17D yellow fever vaccine.

In its sample, this clonotype was seen many times. This rearrangement joins TRBV7-9 to TRBJ2-1; possible D gene TRBD2, 5 bases. The V gene's germline CDR1 is SEHNR and CDR2 FQNEAQ (reference sequence). V lost 4 bases and J lost 8, with 27 bases in between. The CDR3 contains 18 residues. The CDR3 region is CASSYPQRQPTLSDEQFF. The CDR3 DNA sequence: TGTGCCAGCAGCTACCCCCAGCGGCAGCCAACCCTGAGCGATGAGCAGTTCTTC.

This clonotype was observed a handful of times. The CDR3 loop is CASSRSLAPQETQYF. The CDR3 DNA is TGTGCCAGCAGCCGTTCACTAGCCCCTCAAGAGACCCAGTACTTC. The chain combines TRBV7-2 with TRBJ2-5, with D possibly being TRBD2 (6 bases). CDR3 length: 15 residues. Germline assignment: CDR1 SGHTA and CDR2 FQGNSA. V was clipped by 5 bases and J by 2 bases, with 15 bases between them.

This clonotype was recorded many times. V and J are TRBV15 and TRBJ2-7; no clear D gene. The CDR3 runs to 12 residues. V was shortened by 0 bases and J by 3 bases, with 3 bases between the two germline ends. CDR1 and CDR2 from the germline V gene are LNHNV and YYDKDF (reference sequence). The DNA of the CDR3 is TGTGCCACCAGCAGAGAGAACTACGAGCAGTACTTC. It codes for CATSRENYEQYF.

This clonotype was detected ten times or more. The V gene is TRBV6-2 or TRBV6-3, the J gene TRBJ1-2, with 7 bases that match TRBD1. The CDR3 runs 13 residues. CDR1 and CDR2 (germline): MNHEY, SVGEGT. V lost 6 bases to trimming and J lost 5 bases; unmatched junction nucleotides: 6. The CDR3 here is CASSPGGDYGYTF. CDR3 bases: TGTGCCAGCAGCCCAGGGGGAGATTATGGCTACACCTTC.

The chain has TRBV6-6 and TRBJ1-1; weak D call: TRBD1 (5 bases). V gave up 9 bases and J gave up 3 bases, with 11 bases separating them. This CDR3 is built from 12 residues. CDR1 and CDR2 (germline): MNHNY, SVGAGI (reference sequence). This CDR3 reads CASTGGYTEAFF. CDR3 nucleotides: TGTGCCAGTACAGGCGGATACACTGAAGCTTTCTTT.

This CDR3 is CASRGPEQYF. The CDR3 nucleotides read TGTGCCAGCAGGGGACCCGAGCAGTACTTC. The J gene is TRBJ2-7, the V gene TRBV6-2 or TRBV6-3; D is perhaps TRBD1 or TRBD2 (5 bases each). Germline CDR1 reads MNHEY; CDR2 reads SVGEGT. The CDR3 is 10 amino acids. V was trimmed by 6 bases and J by 6 bases, leaving 6 bases between them.

This clonotype turned up a few times. The rearrangement links TRBV27 to TRBJ2-5, with 10 bases that match TRBD2. The CDR3 is 16 amino acids. The germline V gene encodes CDR1 MNHEY and CDR2 SMNVEV (reference sequence). V trimming: 3 bases; J trimming: 4 bases; junction bases outside the gene matches: 8. The CDR3 DNA reads as TGTGCCAGCAGTTTGTCCAGCGGGGGGGCGTCAGAGACCCAGTACTTC. This codes for CASSLSSGGASETQYF.

This chain connects TRBV29-1 to TRBJ1-1, with 9 bases aligning to TRBD1. The ends lost 0 bases at V and 8 bases at J; junction bases unmatched: 10. The CDR3 is 15 amino acids. Germline V CDR1 and CDR2: SQVTM, ANQGSEA. The CDR3 coding sequence is TGCAGCGTTGAAGATCCGGGACAGGGCAGCGTCGAAGCTTTCTTT. Translation gives CSVEDPGQGSVEAFF.

This clonotype was counted ten times or more. CDR3 protein: CASSHPGLAGEQYF. As DNA, the CDR3 is TGCGCCAGCAGCCACCCGGGACTAGCCGGGGAGCAGTACTTC. This chain connects TRBV4-1 to TRBJ2-7; TRBD2 matches at 9 bases. There are 14 residues in the CDR3. Germline V gene lookup returns CDR1 MGHRA and CDR2 YSYEKL. V lost 3 bases to trimming and J lost 7 bases; unmatched junction nucleotides: 7.

In its sample, this clonotype was seen many times. The gene calls are TRBV9 and TRBJ1-1, with D maybe TRBD1 (5 bases). The CDR3 sequence is 13 residues long. Germline V CDR1 and CDR2: SGDLS, YYNGEE. Trimming stripped 4 bases from V and 6 bases from J, with 13 bases between. The CDR3 here is CASSSGTRPEAFF. CDR3 DNA: TGTGCCAGCAGCTCAGGGACCCGGCCTGAAGCTTTCTTT.

This clonotype was counted at least ten times. This chain connects TRBV27 to TRBJ2-3; 7 bases match TRBD1. Germline V gene lookup returns CDR1 MNHEY and CDR2 SMNVEV (reference sequence). The CDR3 spans 16 residues. The trim removed 5 bases at V and 1 base at J, leaving 9 bases unmatched. The CDR3: CASSPIDRVGTDTQYF. Written as DNA, the CDR3 is TGTGCCAGCAGTCCAATCGACAGGGTGGGCACAGATACGCAGTATTTT.

This clonotype was observed a handful of times. CDR3 loop: CASSQGPGHGNTIYF. CDR3 bases: TGTGCCAGCAGCCAAGGTCCAGGGCACGGAAACACCATATATTTT. The J gene is TRBJ1-3, the V gene TRBV3-1, with D tentatively TRBD1 (5 bases). CDR1 LGHDT and CDR2 YNNKEL come from the germline V gene (reference sequence). Trimming pared 1 base from V and 4 bases from J, leaving 11 bases between. The CDR3 has 15 amino acids.

The table lists this clonotype with a few counts. J is TRBJ2-6 and V is TRBV4-2; 13 bases agree with TRBD2. Per germline, CDR1 LGHNA and CDR2 YNFKEQ. The CDR3 is made up of 20 amino acids. V was clipped by 2 bases and J by 1 base; unmatched bases: 8. CDR3 region: CASSQRLAGGPYSGANVLTF. For the CDR3, the DNA is TGTGCCAGCAGCCAAAGACTAGCGGGGGGCCCATATTCTGGGGCCAACGTCCTGACTTTC.

This clonotype occurred many times. The V and J genes are TRBV29-1 and TRBJ1-1; D not resolved. Deletions cut 3 bases from V and 0 bases from J, with 5 bases between. The CDR3 sequence is 12 residues long. In germline, CDR1 is SQVTM, CDR2 ANQGSEA. CDR3 bases: TGCAGCGTTGATCCGCTGAACACTGAAGCTTTCTTT. Protein: CSVDPLNTEAFF.

This clonotype was seen repeatedly, ten times or more. The chain uses TRBV4-1 and TRBJ2-1, with a tentative D call TRBD2 (7 bases). The CDR3 loop spans 14 amino acids. V lost 3 bases and J 2 bases, leaving 8 bases between the germline ends. Germline assignment: CDR1 MGHRA and CDR2 YSYEKL. CDR3 loop: CASSQGGPYNEQFF. The DNA for the CDR3 is TGCGCCAGCAGCCAGGGGGGGCCCTACAATGAGCAGTTCTTC.

This clonotype was observed at least ten times. J is TRBJ2-3 and V is TRBV7-2; D remains ambiguous. Per the germline V gene, CDR1 is SGHTA and CDR2 is FQGNSA. V lost 5 bases and J lost 2, with 14 bases in between. The CDR3 covers 15 residues. Here the CDR3 reads CASSPSSFFTDTQYF. CDR3 in DNA: TGTGCCAGCAGCCCAAGTAGCTTCTTCACAGATACGCAGTATTTT.

The V call is TRBV3-1, the J call TRBJ2-5, with D perhaps matching TRBD2 (5 bases). This CDR3 has 17 amino acids. The V gene's germline CDR1 is LGHDT and CDR2 YNNKEL (reference sequence). Trimming removed 10 bases from V and 5 bases from J, with 29 bases in between. The CDR3: CAICLSLGVRVRETQYF. The CDR3, as DNA: TGTGCCATCTGTTTAAGCCTCGGGGTCCGAGTCAGGGAGACCCAGTACTTC.

V gene TRBV27 combines with J gene TRBJ2-1, with 11 positions matching TRBD2. The germline gives CDR1 MNHEY, CDR2 SMNVEV (reference sequence). The ends lost 6 bases at V and 1 base at J; junction bases unmatched: 5. CDR3 length: 16 residues. In nucleotides, the CDR3 is TGTGCCAGCAGGCCCCGACTAGCGGGGTCCTACAATGAGCAGTTCTTC. It is translated as CASRPRLAGSYNEQFF.

This clonotype was observed a few times. J is TRBJ2-2 and V is TRBV7-9; D remains ambiguous. Trimming shortened V by 0 bases and J by 4 bases, and 9 bases separated the two germline ends. This CDR3 spans 15 amino acids. In germline, CDR1 is SEHNR, CDR2 FQNEAQ (reference sequence). The CDR3 region has the DNA TGTGCCAGCAGCTTAGCTTCCGAGCTCACCGGGGAGCTGTTTTTT. Protein product: CASSLASELTGELFF.

The chain is built from TRBV4-1 and TRBJ1-1, with no clear D. Per germline, CDR1 MGHRA and CDR2 YSYEKL. The V end lost 2 bases, the J end lost 0 bases, and 10 bases lay between the germline ends. This CDR3 region has 15 residues. The CDR3: CASSQRNALNTEAFF. Written as DNA, the CDR3 is TGCGCCAGCAGCCAACGCAACGCACTGAACACTGAAGCTTTCTTT.

This clonotype was seen many times. V is TRBV7-3 and J is TRBJ2-1, with 7 bases identical to TRBD2. The ends lost 2 bases at V and 7 bases at J; junction bases unmatched: 5. This CDR3 comprises 14 residues. CDR1 and CDR2 from the germline V gene are SGHTA and FQGTGA. This CDR3 is CASSLAGDGNEQFF. The CDR3 DNA reads TGTGCCAGCAGCTTAGCGGGGGATGGGAATGAGCAGTTCTTC.

This clonotype appeared a few times. The chain is built from TRBV12-3 or TRBV12-4 and TRBJ1-4, with D hard to call. The CDR3 has 15 amino acids. Trimming stripped 4 bases from V and 0 bases from J, with 9 bases between. CDR3 coding DNA: TGTGCCAGCAGTTGGCGGACCGCAACTAATGAAAAACTGTTTTTT. Translating it yields CASSWRTATNEKLFF.

This clonotype was detected ten times or more. V gene TRBV7-9 combines with J gene TRBJ2-7, with D perhaps matching TRBD1 (6 bases). CDR1 and CDR2 (germline): SEHNR, FQNEAQ (reference sequence). The CDR3 is 12 residues long. The V and J ends lost 8 bases and 7 bases respectively, with 15 bases between them. CDR3: CASWGQAQEQYF. CDR3 DNA: TGTGCCAGCTGGGGGCAGGCTCAAGAGCAGTACTTC.

This clonotype has at least ten counts. The chain has TRBV6-4 and TRBJ2-2, with D unclear. V was clipped by 0 bases and J by 8 bases, with 7 bases between them. The germline V gene encodes CDR1 MRHNA and CDR2 SNTAGT. The CDR3 consists of 13 residues. CDR3 coding DNA: TGTGCCAGCAGTGACTCGATTGAGGGGGAGCTGTTTTTT. It is translated as CASSDSIEGELFF.

The chain employs TRBV29-1 and TRBJ2-1; 8 bases are a match to TRBD1. The V gene's germline CDR1 is SQVTM and CDR2 ANQGSEA. This CDR3 has 14 amino acids. The V gene end was trimmed by 5 bases and the J gene end by 8 bases; junction bases not matched to a gene: 11. CDR3 in DNA: TGCAGCGTTATATGGACAGGGAATAATGATGAGCAGTTCTTC. Translated: CSVIWTGNNDEQFF.